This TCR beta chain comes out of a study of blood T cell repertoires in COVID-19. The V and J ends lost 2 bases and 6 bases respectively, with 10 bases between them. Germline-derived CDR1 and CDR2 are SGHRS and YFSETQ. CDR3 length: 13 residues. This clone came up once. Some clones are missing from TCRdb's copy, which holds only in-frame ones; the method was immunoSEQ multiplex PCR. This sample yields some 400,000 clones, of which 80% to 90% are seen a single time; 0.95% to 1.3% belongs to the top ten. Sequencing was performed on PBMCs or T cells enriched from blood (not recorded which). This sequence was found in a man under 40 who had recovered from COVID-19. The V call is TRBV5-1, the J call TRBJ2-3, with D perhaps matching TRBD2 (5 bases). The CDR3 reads CASSFVRGDTQYF. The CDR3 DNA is TGCGCCAGCAGCTTTGTCAGAGGGGATACGCAGTATTTT. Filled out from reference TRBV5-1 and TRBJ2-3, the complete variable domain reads KAGVTQTPRYLIKTRGQQVTLSCSPISGHRSVSWYQQTPGQGLQFLFEYFSETQRNKGNFPGRFSGRQFSNSRSEMNVSTLELGDSALYLCASSFVRGDTQYFGPGTRLTVL.